This T cell receptor beta chain was retrieved from a study of T cells after yellow fever vaccination. This clonotype was seen many times. Via MiXCR, TCRdb re-called the 5' RACE reads, giving one row per CDR3 protein. The table lists 300,000 to 350,000 distinct CDR3 sequences, roughly 4% of them singletons. The germline gives CDR1 MNHEY, CDR2 SMNVEV (reference sequence). Trimming removed 5 bases from V and 5 bases from J, with 7 bases in between. CDR3 length: 12 residues. This clonotype originated in a man younger than 35 who received the YFV17D yellow fever vaccine. The chain couples TRBV27 to TRBJ2-1; no definite D call. The sequences come from PBMCs, collected 5 days after the yellow fever booster vaccination. The CDR3 spells CASSPTHNEQFF. The DNA of the CDR3 is TGTGCCAGCAGTCCCACACACAATGAGCAGTTCTTC.